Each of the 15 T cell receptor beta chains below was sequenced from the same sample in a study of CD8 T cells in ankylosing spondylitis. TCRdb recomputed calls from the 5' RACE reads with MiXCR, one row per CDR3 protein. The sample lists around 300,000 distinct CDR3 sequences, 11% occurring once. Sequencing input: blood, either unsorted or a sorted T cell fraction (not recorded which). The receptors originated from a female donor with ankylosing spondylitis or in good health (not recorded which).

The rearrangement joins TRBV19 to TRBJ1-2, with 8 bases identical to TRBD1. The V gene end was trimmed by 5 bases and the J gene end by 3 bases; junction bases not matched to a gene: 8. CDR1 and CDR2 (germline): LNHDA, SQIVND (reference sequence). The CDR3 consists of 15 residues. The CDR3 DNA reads TGTGCCAGTAGTCCCGCCGGGGGACAGGACTATGGCTACACCTTC. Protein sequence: CASSPAGGQDYGYTF.

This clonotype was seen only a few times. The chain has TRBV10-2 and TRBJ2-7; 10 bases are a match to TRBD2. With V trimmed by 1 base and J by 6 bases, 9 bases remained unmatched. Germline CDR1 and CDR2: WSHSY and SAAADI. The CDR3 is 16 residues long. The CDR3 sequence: CASSEFGSGGGLEQYF. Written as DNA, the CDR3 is TGCGCCAGCAGTGAGTTCGGGAGCGGGGGGGGCCTCGAGCAGTACTTC.

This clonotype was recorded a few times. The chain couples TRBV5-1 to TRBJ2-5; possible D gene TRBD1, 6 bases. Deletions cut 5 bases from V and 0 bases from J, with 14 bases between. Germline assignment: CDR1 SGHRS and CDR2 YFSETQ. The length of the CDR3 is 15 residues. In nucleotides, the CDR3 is TGCGCCAGCAGTTTTACAGGGACCTACCAAGAGACCCAGTACTTC. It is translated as CASSFTGTYQETQYF.

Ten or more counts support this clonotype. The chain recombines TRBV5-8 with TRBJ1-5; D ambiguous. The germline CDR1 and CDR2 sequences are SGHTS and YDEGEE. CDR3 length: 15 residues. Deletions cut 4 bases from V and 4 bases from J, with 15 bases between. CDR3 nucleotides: TGTGCCAGCAGCGCCCCTGACGGAGTAAATCAGCCCCAGCATTTT. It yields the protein CASSAPDGVNQPQHF.

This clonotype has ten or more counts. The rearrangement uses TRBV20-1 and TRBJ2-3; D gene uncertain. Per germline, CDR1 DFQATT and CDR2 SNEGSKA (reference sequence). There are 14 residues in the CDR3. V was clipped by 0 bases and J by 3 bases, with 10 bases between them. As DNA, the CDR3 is TGCAGTGCTAGAGATCGGATAGCAACAGATACGCAGTATTTT. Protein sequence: CSARDRIATDTQYF.

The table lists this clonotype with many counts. The CDR3 spells CATTPDSYNEQFF. For the CDR3, the DNA is TGTGCCACCACCCCGGACAGCTACAATGAGCAGTTCTTC. This chain connects TRBV24-1 to TRBJ2-1; possibly TRBD1 for D (6 bases). V lost 8 bases and J 3 bases, leaving 10 bases between the germline ends. Germline CDR1 KGHDR, CDR2 SFDVKD. This CDR3 has 13 amino acids.

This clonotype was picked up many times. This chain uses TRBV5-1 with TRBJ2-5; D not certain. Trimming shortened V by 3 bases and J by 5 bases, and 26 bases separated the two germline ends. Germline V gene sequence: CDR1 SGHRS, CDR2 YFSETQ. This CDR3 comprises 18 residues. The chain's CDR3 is CASSSGRSGTNHLETQYF. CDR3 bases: TGCGCCAGCAGCTCGGGTCGGTCTGGTACTAATCACCTGGAGACCCAGTACTTC.

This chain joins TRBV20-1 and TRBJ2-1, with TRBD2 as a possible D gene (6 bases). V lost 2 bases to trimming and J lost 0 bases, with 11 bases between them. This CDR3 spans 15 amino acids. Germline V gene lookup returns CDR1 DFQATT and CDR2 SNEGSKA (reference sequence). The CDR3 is CSARLAYSSYNEQFF. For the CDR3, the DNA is TGCAGTGCTAGACTAGCGTACAGCTCCTACAATGAGCAGTTCTTC.

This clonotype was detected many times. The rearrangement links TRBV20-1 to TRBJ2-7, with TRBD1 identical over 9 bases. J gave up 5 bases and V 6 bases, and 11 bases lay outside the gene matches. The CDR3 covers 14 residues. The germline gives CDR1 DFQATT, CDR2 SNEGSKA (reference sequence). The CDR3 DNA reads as TGCAGTGCGCGGACAGGGGAAAGAAGAAACGAGCAGTACTTC. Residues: CSARTGERRNEQYF.

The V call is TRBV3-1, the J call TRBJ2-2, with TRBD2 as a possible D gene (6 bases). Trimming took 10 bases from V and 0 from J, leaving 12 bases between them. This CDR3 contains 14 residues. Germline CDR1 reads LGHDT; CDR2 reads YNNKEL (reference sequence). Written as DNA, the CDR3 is TGTGCCACAGGGACTGGGGCGAACACCGGGGAGCTGTTTTTT. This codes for CATGTGANTGELFF.

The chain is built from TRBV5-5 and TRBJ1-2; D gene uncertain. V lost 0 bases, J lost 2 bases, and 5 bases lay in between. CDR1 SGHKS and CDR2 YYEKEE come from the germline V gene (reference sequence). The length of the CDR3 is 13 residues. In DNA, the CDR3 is TGTGCCAGCAGCTTGGCCCAGAACTATGGCTACACCTTC. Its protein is CASSLAQNYGYTF.

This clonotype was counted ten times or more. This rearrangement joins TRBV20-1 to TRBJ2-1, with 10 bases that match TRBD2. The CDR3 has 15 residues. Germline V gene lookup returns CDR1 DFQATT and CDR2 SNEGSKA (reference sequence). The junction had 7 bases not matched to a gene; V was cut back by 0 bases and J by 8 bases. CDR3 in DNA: TGCAGTGCTAGAGATTGGTCTAGCGGGAGCGATGAGCAGTTCTTC. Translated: CSARDWSSGSDEQFF.

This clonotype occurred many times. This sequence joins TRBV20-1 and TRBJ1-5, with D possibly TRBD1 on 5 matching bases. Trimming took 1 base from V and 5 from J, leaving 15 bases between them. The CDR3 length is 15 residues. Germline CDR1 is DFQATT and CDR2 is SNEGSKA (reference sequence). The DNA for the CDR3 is TGCAGTGCTAGAGGCCGGGTTCAGGGCCATCAGCCCCAGCATTTT. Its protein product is CSARGRVQGHQPQHF.

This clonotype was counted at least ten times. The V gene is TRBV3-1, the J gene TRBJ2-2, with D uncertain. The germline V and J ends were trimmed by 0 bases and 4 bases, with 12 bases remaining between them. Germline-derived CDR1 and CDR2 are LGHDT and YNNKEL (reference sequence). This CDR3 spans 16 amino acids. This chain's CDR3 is CASSQDFRRSTGELFF. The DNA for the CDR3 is TGTGCCAGCAGCCAAGATTTTCGGCGGTCCACCGGGGAGCTGTTTTTT.

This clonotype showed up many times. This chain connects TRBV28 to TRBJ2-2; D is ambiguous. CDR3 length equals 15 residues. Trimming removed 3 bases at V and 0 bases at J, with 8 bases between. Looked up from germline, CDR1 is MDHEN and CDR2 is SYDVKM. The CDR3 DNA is TGTGCCAGCAGTTTGGAACAGTCGAACACCGGGGAGCTGTTTTTT. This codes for CASSLEQSNTGELFF.